Detailed here is one T cell receptor beta chain. This entry is derived from a study of blood T cell repertoires in COVID-19. Overall study: Some COVID-19 samples were acute and others convalescent; all came from the United States, Italy and Spain.

The CDR3 has 16 residues. In the authors' methods: Amplified reference gene primers provided the basis for estimating nucleated cell counts. Assay: immunoSEQ multiplex PCR; the TCRdb copy retains only in-frame clones and omits some. For V, J and clone size, that table is used; D and trimming come from the DNA. This table holds some 200,000 clones, approximately 86% found once. Living in about 25 US areas, the participants were between roughly 18 and 90 years of age. The chain uses TRBV21-1 and TRBJ1-5; the D segment call TRBD1 is taken from the table without a DNA check. TRBV21-1 is labeled a pseudogene. The sequenced sample consisted of PBMCs or T cells enriched from blood (not recorded which). The clonotype was recovered from a man younger than 35 with acute COVID-19. The CDR3 protein is CAGRTDIGQGDQPQHF. The CDR3 DNA reads as TGTGCCGGCCGAACGGATATAGGACAGGGCGATCAGCCCCAGCATTTT.